The 3 T cell receptor beta chains in this list originate from one sample, sequenced in a study of T cells in narcolepsy. This table comes from immunoSEQ multiplex PCR, and its TCRdb copy is limited to in-frame clones, with some not included. The data contain about 30,000 clones, 75% to 90% of them seen just once; the ten biggest clones take up about 3%. The sequenced sample consisted of CD45RA- memory CD4+ T cells from PBMCs. These receptors were taken from a human donor with narcolepsy.

The V gene is TRBV28, the J gene TRBJ2-2; no reliable D call. V lost 2 bases and J 4 bases, leaving 8 bases between the germline ends. CDR3 length: 14 amino acids. Germline V gene sequence: CDR1 MDHEN, CDR2 SYDVKM. The CDR3 protein is CASSLMRGTGELFF. CDR3 coding DNA: TGTGCCAGCAGTTTAATGAGAGGCACCGGGGAGCTGTTTTTT.

About this clone itself: The germline gene is not matched at one end of the junction; a read error may be the cause. This chain joins TRBV11-2 and TRBJ2-7, with a weak D call TRBD2 (5 bases). The CDR3 spans 14 residues. The germline V gene encodes CDR1 SGHAT and CDR2 FQNNGV. This chain's CDR3 is CASSVTSGGSALFF. CDR3 in DNA: TGTGCCAGCAGCGTGACGAGTGGAGGTAGCGCGCTGTTTTTC. The full variable domain, rest sourced from reference TRBV11-2 and TRBJ2-7, is EAGVAQSPRYKIIEKRQSVAFWCNPISGHATLYWYQQILGQGPKLLIQFQNNGVVDDSQLPKDRFSAERLKGVDSTLKIQPAKLEDSAVYLCASSVTSGGSALFFGPGTRLTVT.

This clone was recorded only once. The chain is built from TRBV29-1 and TRBJ2-7; 7 bases map to TRBD2. This CDR3 is built from 12 residues. V shed 7 bases, J shed 4 bases, and the junction held 7 bases outside the gene matches. Germline V lookup: CDR1 SQVTM, CDR2 ANQGSEA. The CDR3 coding sequence is TGCAGCGGCCCGGGGGGTCGTTACGAGCAGTACTTC. Protein: CSGPGGRYEQYF.